These T cell receptor beta chains were read from a single sample in a study of OX40 agonist ivuxolimab in advanced cancers. The protocol was immunoSEQ multiplex PCR, while the TCRdb copy is restricted to in-frame clones and leaves out a portion. The repertoire has some 25,000 clones, 86% of them found once; the top ten carry 40% to 55%. The starting material was CD4+ or CD8+ T cells sorted from blood, obtained in a trial of the OX40 agonist ivuxolimab. These receptors were collected from an adult with an advanced solid tumor such as melanoma, head and neck, liver or kidney cancer. The CDR3 runs from the conserved cysteine through the conserved F or W. D genes are given only for firm matches. Clone size is given for some rows only: seen once, a few or many times, or a class if the clone is expanded.

j_call,clone_size,d_call,v_call,cdr3_aa,cdr3_nt
TRBJ2-3,NA,NA,TRBV4-1,CASSPPGPISTDTQYF,TGCGCCAGCAGCCCTCCGGGGCCGATTAGCACAGATACGCAGTATTTT
TRBJ2-7,few,TRBD1,TRBV5-6,CASSLAGTGIGEQYF,TGTGCCAGCAGCTTGGCCGGGACAGGGATAGGAGAGCAGTACTTC
TRBJ2-3,NA,TRBD2,TRBV5-4,CASSPGRDTQYF,TGTGCCAGCAGCCCCGGGAGGGATACGCAGTATTTT
TRBJ2-1,NA,NA,TRBV19,CASSIGGTDYNEQFF,TGTGCCAGTAGTATAGGGGGCACTGACTACAATGAGCAGTTCTTC
TRBJ2-7,NA,TRBD2,TRBV27,CASSPGLAVYEQYF,TGTGCCAGCAGTCCGGGACTAGCGGTGTACGAGCAGTACTTC
TRBJ2-7,NA,TRBD1,TRBV5-5,CASSFDRGRDEQYF,TGTGCCAGCAGCTTCGACAGGGGGCGGGACGAGCAGTACTTC
TRBJ1-5,few,NA,TRBV6-4,CASGPGAGGQPQHF,TGTGCCAGCGGCCCGGGGGCGGGTGGACAGCCCCAGCATTTT
TRBJ1-5,NA,NA,TRBV5-5,CASSHGYGGNQPQHF,TGTGCCAGCAGCCACGGGTACGGGGGTAATCAGCCCCAGCATTTT
TRBJ1-2,NA,NA,TRBV30,CAWSVPGDYGYTF,TGTGCCTGGAGTGTACCAGGGGACTATGGCTACACCTTC
TRBJ2-1,NA,TRBD2,TRBV5-8,CASSLYLAGEVPYNEQFF,TGTGCCAGCAGCCTCTATCTAGCGGGAGAAGTTCCCTACAATGAGCAGTTCTTC
TRBJ1-2,NA,NA,TRBV5-4,CASSPVVGHGYTF,TGTGCCAGCAGCCCGGTGGTCGGACACGGCTACACCTTC
TRBJ2-5,once,TRBD2,TRBV19,CASSTTSGRAQETQYF,TGTGCCAGTAGTACAACTAGCGGGAGGGCCCAAGAGACCCAGTACTTC
TRBJ1-2,NA,TRBD1,TRBV11-2,CASSLVGQGSHGYTF,TGTGCCAGCAGCTTAGTGGGACAGGGGTCCCATGGCTACACCTTC
TRBJ2-7,NA,NA,TRBV5-8,CASSLINGYEQYF,TGTGCCAGCAGCTTGATAAATGGCTACGAGCAGTACTTC
TRBJ2-2,once,TRBD1,TRBV7-7,CASSLRQGAGELFF,TGTGCCAGCAGCTTAAGACAGGGGGCCGGGGAGCTGTTTTTT
TRBJ1-2,few,TRBD1,TRBV28,CASSFDETGNFHGYTF,TGTGCCAGCAGTTTCGATGAGACAGGGAATTTCCACGGCTACACCTTC
TRBJ2-7,NA,NA,TRBV19,CASSPLPGEQYF,TGTGCCAGTAGTCCCCTCCCGGGGGAGCAGTACTTC
TRBJ2-4,NA,TRBD1,TRBV19,CASSMGQGFDIQYF,TGTGCCAGTAGTATGGGACAGGGGTTTGACATTCAGTACTTC
TRBJ2-7,NA,TRBD2,TRBV15,CATAGGGGWNEQYF,TGTGCCACCGCCGGGGGGGGTGGGTGGAACGAGCAGTACTTC
TRBJ2-2,few,NA,TRBV11-2,CASSFGLTGELFF,TGTGCCAGCAGCTTTGGCCTCACCGGGGAGCTGTTTTTT
TRBJ2-3,NA,TRBD2,TRBV6-5,CASSYGTSGGAQYF,TGTGCCAGCAGTTACGGGACTAGCGGGGGTGCGCAGTATTTT
TRBJ2-1,NA,TRBD2,TRBV7-2,CASSFYTGGGSYNEQFF,TGTGCCAGCAGCTTTTACACGGGGGGAGGCTCCTACAATGAGCAGTTCTTC
TRBJ2-7,NA,TRBD1,TRBV6-5,CASSSGTGYEQYF,TGTGCCAGCAGCTCCGGGACAGGCTACGAGCAGTACTTC
TRBJ2-1,NA,TRBD1,TRBV4-1,CASSQEEGQGAGEQFF,TGCGCCAGCAGCCAAGAGGAAGGACAGGGGGCCGGTGAGCAGTTCTTC
TRBJ2-3,NA,TRBD2,TRBV7-8,CASSLVGAGGSTDTQYF,TGTGCCAGCAGCTTAGTTGGAGCGGGGGGAAGCACAGATACGCAGTATTTT
TRBJ1-1,NA,NA,TRBV19,CASSPGTFRTEAFF,TGTGCCAGTAGCCCCGGGACCTTCCGAACTGAAGCTTTCTTT
TRBJ1-1,NA,NA,TRBV28,CASSTAEASRDTEAFF,TGTGCCAGCAGTACGGCGGAGGCCTCCCGGGACACTGAAGCTTTCTTT
TRBJ2-1,NA,NA,TRBV28,CASSLRERAYNEQFF,TGTGCCAGCAGTTTACGGGAGAGGGCCTACAATGAGCAGTTCTTC
TRBJ1-2,NA,NA,TRBV19,CASNVGDVLYGYTF,TGTGCCAGTAACGTAGGGGACGTGCTCTATGGCTACACCTTC
TRBJ2-7,few,NA,TRBV7-2,CASSLNRDGAYEQYF,TGTGCCAGCAGCTTAAACCGGGACGGTGCCTACGAGCAGTACTTC
TRBJ1-6,NA,NA,TRBV5-4,CASSLRGGSSYNSPLHF,TGTGCCAGCAGCCTGAGGGGGGGGAGCTCCTATAATTCACCCCTCCACTTT
TRBJ2-3,NA,TRBD2,TRBV5-1,CASRTSGGPDTQYF,TGCGCCAGTAGGACTAGCGGGGGACCAGATACGCAGTATTTT
TRBJ2-7,NA,NA,TRBV29-1,CSVETASSYEQYF,TGCAGCGTTGAAACAGCCAGCTCCTACGAGCAGTACTTC
TRBJ2-5,NA,NA,TRBV21-1,CASSKVEQGPLETQYF,TGTGCCAGCAGCAAAGTCGAACAGGGACCGTTGGAGACCCAGTACTTC
TRBJ2-1,NA,TRBD1,TRBV27,CASSPKSGTGGLPSYNEQFF,TGTGCCAGCAGCCCGAAATCCGGGACAGGGGGACTGCCCTCCTACAATGAGCAGTTCTTC
TRBJ2-1,NA,NA,TRBV5-6,CASSLKEVAYNEQFF,TGTGCCAGCAGCTTGAAGGAGGTCGCCTACAATGAGCAGTTCTTC
TRBJ2-1,NA,TRBD2,TRBV11-2,CASSRTSGNLYNEQFF,TGTGCCAGCAGTCGTACTAGCGGGAACCTATACAATGAGCAGTTCTTC
TRBJ2-3,NA,TRBD2,TRBV19,CASSSGRGTDTQYF,TGTGCCAGTAGTAGCGGGAGGGGGACAGATACGCAGTATTTT
TRBJ2-5,NA,NA,TRBV29-1,CSVESGSQETQYF,TGCAGCGTTGAATCCGGGTCCCAAGAGACCCAGTACTTC
TRBJ1-1,once,NA,TRBV7-9,CASSLHGTPQSGTEAFF,TGTGCCAGCAGCTTACATGGGACCCCTCAAAGCGGCACTGAAGCTTTCTTT
TRBJ1-1,few,NA,TRBV27,CASSFGTPAGAGEAFF,TGTGCCAGCAGTTTTGGGACCCCGGCGGGGGCTGGTGAAGCTTTCTTT